This T cell receptor beta chain is drawn from a study of T-cell memory formation after mild COVID-19 (dated by TCRdb to about 2021). With respect to the entire study: TCR sequence clusters from the two donors were found to be largely donor specific. Two young, previously healthy adult volunteers made up the cohort, one male and one female. In a couple of donors, T-cell clones that expanded and contracted after mild COVID-19 were tracked by sequencing TCRalpha and TCRbeta repertoires over time. Study-wide findings and limitations: SARS-CoV-2 specificity of the second-wave clones peaking on day 37 was not confirmed. Clones that contracted from day 15 to 85 showed balanced CD4/CD8 phenotypes, whereas a second wave of clones that expanded from day 15 to 37 leaned towards CD4+. The detection of some responding clones in pre-infection memory suggests that pre-existing cross-reactive memory T cells joined the SARS-CoV-2 response. Contracting CD4+ clones appeared mostly in the CM and EM memory subsets, whereas CD8+ clones were enriched in EMRA. The study included only a couple of mild cases, and larger cohorts that include severe cases with pre-infection samples were judged to be necessary.

The sequencing machine was an Illumina NovaSeq 6000. TCRalpha and TCRbeta cDNA libraries were constructed by 5'RACE with constant-segment primers, with sample barcodes and unique molecular identifiers being introduced. Trizol reagent was used to extract RNA from every sample. Amplification of the libraries took two PCR steps, and the second step added a second sample barcode plus Illumina TruSeq adapters. Sequencing of the libraries was done on an Illumina NovaSeq, producing 2 x 150 bp paired-end reads. Per the authors' processing: Demultiplexing of reads and collapsing into UMI-guided consensus sequences were performed with migec v1.2.7. Using mixcr v2.1.11, the UMI consensuses were aligned to TRA and TRB V and J templates and assembled into clonotypes. A clonotype was counted as expanded or contracted only if both edgeR and NoisET called the change significant, with noise models trained on biological replicates. For edgeR calls, the thresholds were a false discovery rate-adjusted p below 0.01 and a log2 fold-change of 1. As an exploratory analysis of dynamics, max-normalized trajectories of the 1000 most abundant clonotypes were examined by PCA with hierarchical clustering. The CD4 or CD8 phenotype of responding clones was assigned using the separately sequenced CD4+ and CD8+ repertoires. TCRdb trimmed public reads at Q25 via fastp, called clones via MiXCR and kept in-frame beta chains. One record per CDR3 amino acid sequence lists the most common genes and DNA. The V and J calls shown here were made by TCRdb, not taken from the authors' results. The sample table contains fewer than 650,000 distinct CDR3 sequences; only one count was recorded for roughly 17% of them. Together, the top ten hold roughly 8.2% of the sample.

As to this clonotype: The clone's antigen remains unknown. Base quality data are lacking; no much larger clone is found one base away.

Ficoll-Paque density gradient centrifugation was the method used to isolate PBMCs. The sequenced material came from PBMCs or a T cell subset sorted from them (not recorded which). The sequence came from an adult woman who had mild COVID-19 (a few samples of this study predate the infection). The sample titles of this study are shuffled in the database, so cell type and time point are left out; the donor was told from shared clones.

The CDR3 corresponds to CATSREGGVAYEQYF. The nucleotide sequence is TGTGCCACCAGCAGAGAGGGCGGGGTCGCCTACGAGCAGTACTTC. The chain was built from TRBV15 and TRBJ2-7, and the D gene may be TRBD2, 6 bases matching. V loses 0 bases of germline sequence and J loses 2 bases, and the interval between the two ends is 11 bases. Taken from cysteine to phenylalanine, the CDR3 has 15 residues. Only the CDR3 DNA is retained, 45 bases long and in frame from the first base. From the germline V gene (reference sequence), CDR1 is LNHNV and CDR2 is YYDKDF.